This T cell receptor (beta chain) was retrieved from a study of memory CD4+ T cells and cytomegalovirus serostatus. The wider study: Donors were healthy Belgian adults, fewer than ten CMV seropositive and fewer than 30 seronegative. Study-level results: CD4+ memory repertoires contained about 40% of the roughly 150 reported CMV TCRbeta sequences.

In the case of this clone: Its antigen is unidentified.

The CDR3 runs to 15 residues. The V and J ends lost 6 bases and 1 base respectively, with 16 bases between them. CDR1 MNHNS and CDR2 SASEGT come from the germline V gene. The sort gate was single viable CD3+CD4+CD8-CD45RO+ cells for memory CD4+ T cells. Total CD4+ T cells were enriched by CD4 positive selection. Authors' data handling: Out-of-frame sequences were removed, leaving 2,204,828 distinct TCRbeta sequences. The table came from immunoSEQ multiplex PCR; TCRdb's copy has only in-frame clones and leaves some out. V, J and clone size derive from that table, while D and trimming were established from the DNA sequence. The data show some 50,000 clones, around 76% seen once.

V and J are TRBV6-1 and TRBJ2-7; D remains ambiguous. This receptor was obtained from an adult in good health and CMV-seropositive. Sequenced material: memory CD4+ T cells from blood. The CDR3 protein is CASRGFTEESYEQYF. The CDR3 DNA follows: TGTGCCAGCAGGGGGTTCACAGAAGAGTCCTACGAGCAGTACTTC.